This T cell receptor (beta chain) came from a study of a mutant IDH1 vaccine in newly diagnosed glioma. Looking at the study overall: Vaccine dosing followed radiotherapy by 4-6 weeks, or accompanied temozolomide cycles. Patients under treatment included approximately 60% males and around 38% females and had a mean age of roughly 43 years.

The table came from immunoSEQ multiplex PCR; TCRdb's copy has only in-frame clones and leaves some out. This sample has around 50,000 clones, with 65% found just once. About this clone: Its antigen is undetermined.

The sample's time point: week 47, end of study. It was 300 ug of mutant IDH1 20-mer peptide that made up each vaccine dose, given with topical imiquimod. The CDR3 loop spans 14 amino acids. The V gene end was trimmed by 8 bases and the J gene end by 12 bases; junction bases not matched to a gene: 16. The germline V gene encodes CDR1 SGHDT and CDR2 YYEEEE. Sequencing used peripheral blood mononuclear cells (PBMCs), obtained from a glioma patient whose treatment included an IDH1 peptide vaccine. The chain links TRBV5-6 to TRBJ1-1, with 10 positions matching TRBD1. This sequence originates from a man aged 35-49 years with glioma. Some clones in this sample may be carry-over from other donors' samples. The chain's CDR3 is CASQIRGGQGTTFF. The DNA of the CDR3 is TGTGCCAGTCAGATACGGGGGGGACAGGGGACGACTTTCTTT.